This entry concerns a single T cell receptor (delta chain). This clone was counted only a few times. Its antigen is currently not known. No qualities accompany the bases; no much larger clone lies one base away. The data were obtained in a study of Vδ1+ human thymocytes (dated by TCRdb to the late 2010s). In the study overall: As a data resource, the study described the mRNA-level TRG and TRD CDR3 repertoires found in highly purified Vdelta1+ thymocytes taken from young children. The multiplex-based CDR3 amplicon strategy had previously been validated against 5'RACE-based CDR3 amplicon generation methods.

Taken from cysteine to phenylalanine, the CDR3 has 20 residues. Here the CDR3 DNA is all that survives: 60 bases in frame from base 1. CDR1 and CDR2 are read off the germline V gene as GEAIGNYY and EKD. Relative to germline, V is missing 0 bases and J is missing 1 base, with 19 bases of the junction outside any gene match. RNA was extracted with the RNeasy mini kit and reverse transcribed using Superscript III. To generate the CDR3 amplicons, a multiplex PCR was run using pooled V-gene forward primers together with a constant-region reverse primer that carried Illumina adaptor overhangs. After gel purification, the amplicons were indexed with Nextera index primers during 7 to 8 additional PCR cycles and then purified using AMPure XP beads. Sequencing of the libraries was done on an Illumina MiSeq using paired-end 250 bp reads, dual indexing and a roughly 18% PhiX spike-in. As for how the authors treated the data: Reads were quality checked with FastQC, and TRG read pairs were merged with ea-utils fastq-join. Annotation of sequences was performed with IMGT/HighV-QUEST, only productive sequences with unambiguous V-gene assignment were retained, and clonotypes were defined by identical CDR3 sequence. For downstream analysis, VDJtools 1.1.1, tcR 2.2.3, Treemap and vegan Shannon diversity in R 3.4.4 were used. Clones were re-identified by TCRdb from the public reads with CATT, and rows with the same DNA were merged. These V and J calls originate from TCRdb's pipeline instead of the authors' own analysis. In all, the sample holds about 50,000 delta-chain clones, and about 14% of those were seen once. The ten largest make up 0.39% of the sample.

Thymic samples were depleted of alphabeta T cells, then CD3+ TCRVdelta1+ TCRVdelta2- thymocytes were FACS-sorted. Sorted Vdelta1+ thymocyte purity ranged from 98% to 99.6%. The thymic specimens were obtained from fewer than ten paediatric patients, aged about 5 days to 17 months, who were having corrective cardiac surgery. Thymic tissue was dispersed and mononuclear cells isolated on a Histopaque-1077 density gradient. For staining, the antibodies used were anti-TCRVdelta1 clone TS8.2, anti-TCRVdelta2 clone B6, anti-CD3 clone HIT3a and anti-TCRalphabeta clone IP26. What the research found in general, with its limitations: Because unexpected Vdelta2 sequences could lead to misinterpretation of bulk repertoire data, the authors recommended using highly purified populations and single-cell validation. Donors shared many TRG clonotypes (up to about 6.9x10^3), but TRD repertoires were essentially private, with at most 120 shared. In contrast to oligoclonal peripheral blood repertoires, thymic TRG and TRD repertoires appeared to be highly polyclonal with Gaussian CDR3 length distributions. Because no clustering by age or sex was seen, donors were not stratified by age or sex in the analyses. Roughly 20% of thymic TRD sequences were found to be Vdelta2 (and few were Vdelta3) despite high sort purity, in contrast to peripheral blood Vdelta1+ controls.

The TCR comes from a girl less than two years old who had congenital heart surgery. Sequencing used Vdelta1+ gamma-delta thymocytes from the thymus. The sample's cell subset or site label is to be understood as: FACS-sorted CD3+ TCRalphabeta- TCRVdelta1+ TCRVdelta2- thymocytes. The rearrangement joined TRDV2 to TRDJ1, and TRDD3 matches 7 of the central bases. The CDR3 amino acid sequence is: CACDTLPALGASVPTDKLIF. Here is the DNA: TGTGCCTGTGACACCCTTCCCGCTCTGGGGGCCTCCGTCCCCACCGATAAACTCATCTTT.